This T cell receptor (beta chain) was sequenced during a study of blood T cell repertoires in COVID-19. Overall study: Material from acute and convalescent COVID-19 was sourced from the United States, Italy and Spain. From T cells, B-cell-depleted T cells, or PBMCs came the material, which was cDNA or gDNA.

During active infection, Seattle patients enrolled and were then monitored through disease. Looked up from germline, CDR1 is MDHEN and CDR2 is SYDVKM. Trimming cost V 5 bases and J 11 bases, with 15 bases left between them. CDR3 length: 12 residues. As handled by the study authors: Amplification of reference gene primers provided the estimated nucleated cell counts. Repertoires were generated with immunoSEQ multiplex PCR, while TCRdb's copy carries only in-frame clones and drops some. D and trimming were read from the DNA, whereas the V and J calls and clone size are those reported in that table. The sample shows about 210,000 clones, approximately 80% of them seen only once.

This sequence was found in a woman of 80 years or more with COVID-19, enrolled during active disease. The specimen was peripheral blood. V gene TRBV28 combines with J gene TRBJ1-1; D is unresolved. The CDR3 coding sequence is TGTGCCAGCAGTACTGGACTCAACTTCGCTTTCTTT. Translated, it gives CASSTGLNFAFF.